This is a list of T cell receptor beta chains from one sample in a study of cytomegalovirus exposure and HLA in healthy donors. Produced via immunoSEQ multiplex PCR; TCRdb's table is partial and in-frame only. The top ten hold approximately 4% of the sample, which has approximately 140,000 clones, about 78% seen once. Input material: PBMCs. Receptors were obtained from a man between 18 and 35 years old in good health and CMV-seronegative. The CDR3 runs from the conserved cysteine through the conserved F or W. The D gene is left open where the match is weak. Only some rows state a clone size, as once, few, many or a class for expanded clones.

TRBJ1-4 | . | . | TRBV5-1 | TGCGCCAGCAGCTCCCCGGACTTCGAGGAAAAACTGTTTTTT | CASSSPDFEEKLFF
TRBJ2-1 | TRBD2 | . | TRBV25-1 | TGTGCCAGCAGTGGGGGACTAGCCAGCCTCTACAATGAGCAGTTCTTC | CASSGGLASLYNEQFF
TRBJ1-2 | TRBD1 | few | TRBV6-5 | TGTGCCAGCAGCCCCGGACAGGGTATCTATGGCTACACCTTC | CASSPGQGIYGYTF
TRBJ1-1 | . | few | TRBV9 | TGTGCCAGCAGCGTAGGAACAGGCATGAACACTGAAGCTTTCTTT | CASSVGTGMNTEAFF
TRBJ2-6 | TRBD2 | . | TRBV4-1 | TGCGCCAGCAGCCACCACATAGCGGGGGGAGGCTCTGGGGCCAACGTCCTGACTTTC | CASSHHIAGGGSGANVLTF
TRBJ2-7 | . | . | TRBV5-1 | TGCGCCAGCAGCTTGGTGGGCAGCTACGAGCAGTACTTC | CASSLVGSYEQYF
TRBJ1-5 | . | . | TRBV9 | TGTGCCAGCAGCGTAGTTGGGGAGCTCAGCAATCAGCCCCAGCATTTT | CASSVVGELSNQPQHF
TRBJ1-2 | TRBD1 | . | TRBV7-9 | TGTGCCAGCAGCGGCCCTACAGGGGGCGGGTATGGCTACACCTTC | CASSGPTGGGYGYTF
TRBJ2-2 | TRBD2 | . | TRBV7-9 | TGTGCCAGCAGCTTAGGGCTAGCGGTGAACACCGGGGAGCTGTTTTTT | CASSLGLAVNTGELFF
TRBJ2-1 | . | . | TRBV5-4 | TGTGCCAGCAGCTTGGGTTCTAGCGCCCTCTACAATGAGCAGTTCTTC | CASSLGSSALYNEQFF
TRBJ2-1 | . | . | TRBV6-5 | TGTGCCAGCAGTTACGGAGAAAGTGAGCAGTTCTTC | CASSYGESEQFF
TRBJ2-5 | TRBD2 | . | TRBV9 | TGTGCCAGCAGCCCCACGCGCGGGGGGTACGAGACCCAGTACTTC | CASSPTRGGYETQYF
TRBJ2-1 | TRBD2 | . | TRBV4-2 | TGTGCCAGCAGCCAGAAACGGGGCGGGAGGCGAGGGGAGCAGTTCTTC | CASSQKRGGRRGEQFF
TRBJ2-2 | TRBD1 | . | TRBV10-3 | TGTGCCATCAGGAGACAGGGCGATGCCGGGGAGCTGTTTTTT | CAIRRQGDAGELFF
TRBJ2-7 | . | . | TRBV4-2 | TGTGCCAGCAGCCAAGAAGCGGAGGCCTACGAGCAGTACTTC | CASSQEAEAYEQYF
TRBJ1-6 | . | . | TRBV7-9 | TGTGCCAGCAGCCCAACGGAGGATCCGCCCCTCCACTTT | CASSPTEDPPLHF
TRBJ2-7 | . | . | TRBV27 | TGTGCCAGCAGTTTAGGGTCAGGGGACTACGAGCAGTACTTC | CASSLGSGDYEQYF
TRBJ2-1 | TRBD1 | few | TRBV27 | TGTGCCACCGCAACTCCGGGACAGGGATTCAATGAGCAGTTCTTC | CATATPGQGFNEQFF
TRBJ1-5 | . | . | TRBV2 | TGTGCCAGCAGGGCGGGGGTTCGGACTCAGCCCCAGCATTTT | CASRAGVRTQPQHF
TRBJ2-1 | . | . | TRBV9 | TGTGCCAGCAGCGCGGACATATACAATGAGCAGTTCTTC | CASSADIYNEQFF
TRBJ2-5 | . | . | TRBV5-1 | TGCGCCAGCAGCTTGGGGAGTAGCAACCAAGAGACCCAGTACTTC | CASSLGSSNQETQYF
TRBJ2-3 | . | few | TRBV7-9 | TGTGCCAGCAGTTCTAGCCGCACAGATACGCAGTATTTT | CASSSSRTDTQYF
TRBJ1-1 | . | . | TRBV5-1 | TGCGCCAGCAGCTTGGCGGGAGAGGAAACTGAAGCTTTCTTT | CASSLAGEETEAFF
TRBJ2-5 | TRBD2 | . | TRBV7-2 | TGTGCCAGCAGAAAAAGCGGGAGTCGAGGGGAGACCCAGTACTTC | CASRKSGSRGETQYF
TRBJ1-2 | . | few | TRBV19 | TGTGCCAGTATCCAACAGGGAGAATGGGATGGCTACACCTTC | CASIQQGEWDGYTF
TRBJ2-5 | . | . | TRBV19 | TGTGCCAGTAGTACGCCCCAGGGTTGGCAAGAGACCCAGTACTTC | CASSTPQGWQETQYF
TRBJ1-3 | TRBD1 | few | TRBV6-6 | TGTGCCAGCAGGGGGCACAGGGGGGGAAACACCATATATTTT | CASRGHRGGNTIYF
TRBJ1-5 | . | few | TRBV4-1 | TGCGCCAGCAGCCAAGACCGGGGGGCTAGGGGTCAGCCCCAGCATTTT | CASSQDRGARGQPQHF
TRBJ1-1 | . | . | TRBV11-2 | TGTGCCAGCAGTAATGTTCGGGGGGCAGTTGAAGCTTTCTTT | CASSNVRGAVEAFF
TRBJ1-5 | TRBD1 | few | TRBV30 | TGTGCCTGGAGTCGCAGAGGGACAGGGGGCCAGCATTTT | CAWSRRGTGGQHF
TRBJ2-7 | TRBD2 | . | TRBV5-4 | TGTGCCAGCAGCTCCTACTCAGCGGGAGTAGGCTACGAGCAGTACTTC | CASSSYSAGVGYEQYF
TRBJ1-5 | . | . | TRBV5-1 | TGCGCCAGCAGTAGGGAGCCCAATCAGCCCCAGCATTTT | CASSREPNQPQHF
TRBJ1-2 | . | . | TRBV6-1 | TGTGCCAGCAGTGGCGGGCTCCCTAACTATGGCTACACCTTC | CASSGGLPNYGYTF
TRBJ2-7 | TRBD2 | few | TRBV10-2 | TGCGCCAGCAGTGGTCCTAGCGGAGATAAATACGAGCAGTACTTC | CASSGPSGDKYEQYF
TRBJ2-1 | TRBD2 | . | TRBV7-9 | TGTGCCAGCAGCTTAGCGTCGGAACTAGCGGGAGAGCAGTTCTTC | CASSLASELAGEQFF
TRBJ2-1 | TRBD2 | . | TRBV19 | TGTGCCAGTAGTCTATGGACTAGCGGGGGGAATGAGCAGTTCTTC | CASSLWTSGGNEQFF
TRBJ1-1 | TRBD1 | . | TRBV6-4 | TGTGCCAGCAGTGCCAAACAGGGGACTGAAGCTTTCTTT | CASSAKQGTEAFF
TRBJ1-4 | TRBD1 | . | TRBV27 | TGTGCCAGCAGATTACTTCGGACAGGGAGTGAAAAACTGTTTTTT | CASRLLRTGSEKLFF
TRBJ1-1 | . | . | TRBV5-6 | TGTGCCAGCAGCTTGGGAGGCGATTACCCCCAAGGGGACACTGAAGCTTTCTTT | CASSLGGDYPQGDTEAFF